These 5 T cell receptor beta chains share one sample of origin, sequenced in a study of breast tumors, draining lymph nodes, adjacent tissues (dated by TCRdb to between 2015 and 2016). The library was obtained by multiplex PCR. TCRdb records Illumina HiSeq 2000 as the sequencer. Through fastp at Q25 and MiXCR, TCRdb rebuilt clones from the public reads, retaining in-frame beta chains. Rows with one shared CDR3 protein collapse into an entry with the most common genes and DNA. The sample table contains roughly 110,000 distinct CDR3 sequences; only one count was recorded for less than 40% of them. The top ten constitute approximately 6% of the sample. The lymph node samples were taken from the axillary draining lymph nodes of breast cancer patients. Sequencing was performed on axillary lymph node tissue. The receptors here all came from a female donor with breast cancer. Some clones in this sample may be carry-over from other donors' samples.

This clonotype was seen more than once but under ten times. V is TRBV28 and J is TRBJ1-2; D unclear. The V end was cut by 1 base, the J end by 4 bases, with 7 bases between. This CDR3 has 13 amino acids. Germline CDR1 and CDR2: MDHEN and SYDVKM. The CDR3, as DNA: TGTGCCAGCAGTTTATTGGGGTTCTATGGCTACACCTTC. Protein product: CASSLLGFYGYTF.

The chain is built from TRBV19 and TRBJ1-4, with 9 bases aligning to TRBD1. This CDR3 has 14 amino acids. With V trimmed by 1 base and J by 8 bases, 2 bases remained unmatched. Looked up from germline, CDR1 is LNHDA and CDR2 is SQIVND (reference sequence). The CDR3 DNA follows: TGTGCCAGTAGTATAGGCGGACAGGGGGAAAAACTGTTTTTT. Its protein is CASSIGGQGEKLFF. Combining the CDR3 with reference TRBV19 and TRBJ1-4 gives the whole variable domain DGGITQSPKYLFRKEGQNVTLSCEQNLNHDAMYWYRQDPGQGLRLIYYSQIVNDFQKGDIAEGYSVSREKKESFPLTVTSAQKNPTAFYLCASSIGGQGEKLFFGSGTQLSVL.

This clonotype was seen ten or more times. V is TRBV20-1 and J is TRBJ1-2; D unresolved. Germline CDR1 and CDR2: DFQATT and SNEGSKA (reference sequence). Trimming stripped 0 bases from V and 4 bases from J, with 15 bases between. The CDR3 sequence is 15 residues long. CDR3 region: CSARDRTERSYGYTF. The CDR3 DNA sequence: TGCAGTGCTAGAGATAGGACCGAGAGGAGCTATGGCTACACCTTC.

This clonotype was seen many times. The chain employs TRBV20-1 and TRBJ2-7; 9 positions agree with TRBD1. This CDR3 has 14 residues. V lost 6 bases to trimming and J lost 3 bases; unmatched junction nucleotides: 9. Looked up from germline, CDR1 is DFQATT and CDR2 is SNEGSKA (reference sequence). The CDR3 sequence: CSARPPGQGYEQYF. CDR3 nucleotide sequence: TGCAGTGCAAGGCCTCCGGGACAGGGCTACGAGCAGTACTTC.

This clonotype was counted at least ten times. The chain recombines TRBV12-3 or TRBV12-4 with TRBJ1-4, with D tentatively TRBD1 (6 bases). The CDR3 has 13 amino acids. Trimming pared 6 bases from V and 7 bases from J, leaving 12 bases between. The CDR3 sequence: CASSPTGSEKLFF. DNA for the CDR3: TGTGCCAGCAGCCCGACAGGTTCTGAAAAACTGTTTTTT.